The 11 T cell receptor beta chains below were found in one sample sequenced in a study of regulatory T cells in long-lasting Graves disease. CDR3-region Arm-PCR and iRepertoire HTBI primers produced the TCR beta libraries. TCRdb recomputed calls from the multiplex PCR reads with MiXCR, one row per CDR3 protein. The sample records about 430,000 distinct CDR3 sequences, approximately 15% being singletons. Time point denoted: newly diagnosed GD, antithyroid drugs for less than 3 months. RNA from PBMCs was the source of the TCR library. These same data were also listed under a study on T cells in Graves' hyperthyroidism and ophthalmopathy.

The sequenced sample was peripheral blood mononuclear cells (PBMCs), obtained at new diagnosis, from a patient treated with antithyroid drugs. The receptors were sampled from a woman aged 40 to 50 with Graves disease.

This clonotype was found a few times. The chain recombines TRBV5-4 with TRBJ2-7; TRBD2 might be the D (5 bases). Germline CDR1 SGHNT, CDR2 YYREEE (reference sequence). The length of the CDR3 is 14 residues. Trimming removed 3 bases at V and 3 bases at J, with 13 bases between. CDR3 sequence reads: CASSSRGYGYEQYF. The CDR3 coding sequence is TGTGCCAGCAGCTCTAGAGGGTACGGCTACGAGCAGTACTTC.

The V and J genes are TRBV6-5 and TRBJ1-1; D is uncertain. Germline CDR1 is MNHEY and CDR2 is SVGAGI. Trimming took 0 bases from V and 4 from J, leaving 6 bases between them. The CDR3 is 13 residues long. This CDR3 reads CASSYSGITEAFF. The CDR3 bases are TGTGCCAGCAGTTACTCAGGGATCACTGAAGCTTTCTTT.

This clonotype was observed many times. This sequence joins TRBV28 and TRBJ2-7, with a tentative D call TRBD2 (5 bases). CDR1 is MDHEN and CDR2 is SYDVKM in the germline V gene. There are 12 residues in the CDR3. Trimming stripped 8 bases from V and 4 bases from J, with 12 bases between. The CDR3 here is CASARRGYEQYF. The CDR3 nucleotides read TGTGCCAGCGCTCGTCGGGGTTACGAGCAGTACTTC. Full variable domain (rest looked up from reference TRBV28 and TRBJ2-7): DVKVTQSSRYLVKRTGEKVFLECVQDMDHENMFWYRQDPGLGLRLIYFSYDVKMKEKGDIPEGYSVSREKKERFSLILESASTNQTSMYLCASARRGYEQYFGPGTRLTVT.

The CDR3, as DNA: TGTGCCATCAGTGGGGGACAGGGGGCTGCCGGGGAGCTGTTTTTT. It encodes CAISGGQGAAGELFF. This chain connects TRBV10-3 to TRBJ2-2; 12 nucleotides agree with TRBD1. After removal of 4 bases from V and 6 bases from J, the junction contained 3 bases not matched to a gene. This CDR3 spans 15 amino acids. Germline V CDR1 and CDR2: ENHRY, SYGVKD.

This clonotype was seen repeatedly, ten times or more. V is TRBV11-2 and J is TRBJ2-7; D is undetermined. This CDR3 is built from 14 residues. Germline V CDR1 and CDR2: SGHAT, FQNNGV. V lost 1 base, J lost 2 bases, and 9 bases lay in between. The CDR3 DNA reads as TGTGCCAGCAGCTTAGGCGGAGATACCTACGAGCAGTACTTC. Amino acid sequence: CASSLGGDTYEQYF.

This clonotype was detected many times. This sequence joins TRBV12-3 or TRBV12-4 and TRBJ1-2; TRBD1 is a possible D gene (6 bases). The CDR3 spans 16 residues. Trimming stripped 3 bases from V and 0 bases from J, with 14 bases between. CDR3 sequence: CASSFTGNIPNYGYTF. The CDR3 nucleotides read TGTGCCAGCAGTTTTACAGGGAACATTCCTAACTATGGCTACACCTTC.

This clonotype was seen a handful of times. V and J are TRBV6-5 and TRBJ2-7; 9 bases are shared with TRBD1. This CDR3 region has 16 residues. V lost 2 bases and J lost 3; bases outside the gene matches: 8. CDR1 MNHEY and CDR2 SVGAGI come from the germline V gene. CDR3 nucleotide sequence: TGTGCCAGCAGTTACCCACAGGGACAGGGAAGCTACGAGCAGTACTTC. Its translation: CASSYPQGQGSYEQYF.

This clonotype occurred many times. A read error may account for a junction end that differs from germline. The chain couples TRBV12-5 to TRBJ1-3; tentatively, D is TRBD1 (5 bases). This CDR3 has 15 residues. Per the germline V gene, CDR1 is LGHNT and CDR2 is FRNRAP. The CDR3 here is CASGLGLLSGNTIYF. The DNA for the CDR3 is TGTGCTAGTGGCTTGGGACTGCTCTCTGGAAACACCATATATTTT.

At least ten counts were recorded for this clonotype. The rearrangement joins TRBV11-1 to TRBJ2-3; perhaps TRBD2 as D (6 bases). Between the trimmed V and J ends, which lost 5 bases and 2 bases, there was a span of 17 bases. The germline CDR1 and CDR2 sequences are SGHAT and FQDESV (reference sequence). The CDR3 is 16 amino acids. The CDR3 coding sequence is TGTGCCAGCAGCAAACAGAGCGGGTACCCCACAGATACGCAGTATTTT. Its translation is CASSKQSGYPTDTQYF.

This clonotype was detected ten times or more. This sequence joins TRBV11-3 and TRBJ2-1; 10 nucleotides agree with TRBD2. The junction had 13 bases not matched to a gene; V was cut back by 2 bases and J by 6 bases. The CDR3 is 18 amino acids. Germline V gives CDR1 SGHNT, CDR2 YENEEA. The CDR3: CASSLRLAGPDWGNEQFF. CDR3 in DNA: TGTGCCAGCAGCTTACGACTAGCGGGTCCGGATTGGGGCAATGAGCAGTTCTTC.

V gene TRBV30 combines with J gene TRBJ2-5; D possibly matches TRBD1 or TRBD2 (6 bases each). Germline CDR1 and CDR2: GTSNPN and SVGIG (reference sequence). CDR3 length: 16 residues. The V and J ends lost 4 bases and 5 bases respectively, with 23 bases between them. This CDR3 reads CAWTVASVTGRETQYF. DNA of the CDR3: TGTGCCTGGACTGTCGCTAGCGTCACAGGGAGGGAGACCCAGTACTTC.